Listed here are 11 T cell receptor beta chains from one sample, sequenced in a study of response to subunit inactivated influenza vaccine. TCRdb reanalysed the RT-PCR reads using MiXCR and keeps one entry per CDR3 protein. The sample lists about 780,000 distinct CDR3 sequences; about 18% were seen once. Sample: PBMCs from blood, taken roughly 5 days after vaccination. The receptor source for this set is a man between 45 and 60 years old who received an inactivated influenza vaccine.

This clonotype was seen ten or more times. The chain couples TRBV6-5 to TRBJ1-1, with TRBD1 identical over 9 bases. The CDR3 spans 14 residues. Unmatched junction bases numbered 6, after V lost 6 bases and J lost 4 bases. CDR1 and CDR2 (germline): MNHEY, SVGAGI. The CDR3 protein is CASSYRGLGTEAFF. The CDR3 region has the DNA TGTGCCAGCAGCTACAGGGGGCTTGGCACTGAAGCTTTCTTT.

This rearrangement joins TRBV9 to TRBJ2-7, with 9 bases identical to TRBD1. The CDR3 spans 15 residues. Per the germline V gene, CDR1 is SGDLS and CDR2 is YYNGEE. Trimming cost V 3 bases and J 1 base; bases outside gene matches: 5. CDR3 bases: TGTGCCAGCAGCGCCGGACAGGGGACGTCCTACGAGCAGTACTTC. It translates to CASSAGQGTSYEQYF.

CDR3 sequence reads: CASSRRDRVETQYF. CDR3 bases: TGTGCCAGCAGTCGCCGGGACAGGGTAGAGACCCAGTACTTC. The J gene is TRBJ2-5, the V gene TRBV6-1; 9 bases are a match to TRBD1. The CDR3 sequence is 14 residues long. Germline assignment: CDR1 MNHNS and CDR2 SASEGT. V lost 5 bases, J lost 4 bases, and 5 bases stayed unmatched.

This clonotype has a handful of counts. The CDR3 is CASRLRGFGTETQYF. The CDR3, as DNA: TGTGCCAGCAGACTGCGGGGTTTCGGTACGGAGACCCAGTACTTC. This sequence joins TRBV6-2 or TRBV6-3 and TRBJ2-5, with a possible D match to TRBD2 (6 bases). Trimming left V 6 bases short and J 5 bases short, with 19 bases between. The germline CDR1 and CDR2 sequences are MNHEY and SVGEGT. This CDR3 has 15 residues.

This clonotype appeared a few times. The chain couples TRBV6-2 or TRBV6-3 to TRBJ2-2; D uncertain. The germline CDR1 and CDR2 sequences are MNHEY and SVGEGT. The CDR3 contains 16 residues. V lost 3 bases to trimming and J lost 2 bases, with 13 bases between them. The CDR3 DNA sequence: TGTGCCAGCAGTTATGGGCAAAGCCTAAACACCGGGGAGCTGTTTTTT. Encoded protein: CASSYGQSLNTGELFF.

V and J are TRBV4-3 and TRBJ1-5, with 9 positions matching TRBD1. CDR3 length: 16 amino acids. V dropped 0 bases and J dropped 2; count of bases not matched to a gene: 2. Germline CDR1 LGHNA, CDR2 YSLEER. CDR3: CASSQDTGGGNQPQHF. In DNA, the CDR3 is TGCGCCAGCAGCCAAGACACAGGGGGCGGCAATCAGCCCCAGCATTTT.

The CDR3 spells CASSYRAGGLTGNTIYF. CDR3 coding DNA: TGTGCCAGCAGTTACCGGGCAGGGGGCCTCACTGGAAACACCATATATTTT. J is TRBJ1-3 and V is TRBV6-5, with TRBD1 matching over 8 bases. Trimming cost V 2 bases and J 2 bases; bases outside gene matches: 8. CDR1 and CDR2 from the germline V gene are MNHEY and SVGAGI. This CDR3 contains 17 residues.

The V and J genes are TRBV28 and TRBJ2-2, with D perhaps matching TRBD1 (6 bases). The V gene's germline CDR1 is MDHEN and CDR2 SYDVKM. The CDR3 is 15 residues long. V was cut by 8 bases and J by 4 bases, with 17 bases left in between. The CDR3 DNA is TGTGCCAGCTGGCGCAGACAGGCCGGCACCGGGGAGCTGTTTTTT. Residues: CASWRRQAGTGELFF.

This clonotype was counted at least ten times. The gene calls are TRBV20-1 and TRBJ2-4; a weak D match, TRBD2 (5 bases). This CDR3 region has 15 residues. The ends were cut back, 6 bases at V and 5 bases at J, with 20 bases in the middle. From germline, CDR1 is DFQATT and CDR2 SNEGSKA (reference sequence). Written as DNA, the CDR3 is TGCAGTGCCAGCCGAGCGGCCGCAGTCCAAAACATTCAGTACTTC. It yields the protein CSASRAAAVQNIQYF.

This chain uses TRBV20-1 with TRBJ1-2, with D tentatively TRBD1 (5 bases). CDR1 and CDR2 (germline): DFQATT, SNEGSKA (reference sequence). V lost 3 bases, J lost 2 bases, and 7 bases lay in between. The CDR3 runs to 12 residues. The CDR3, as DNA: TGCAGTGCTAGCTGGGACAACTATGGCTACACCTTC. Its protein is CSASWDNYGYTF.

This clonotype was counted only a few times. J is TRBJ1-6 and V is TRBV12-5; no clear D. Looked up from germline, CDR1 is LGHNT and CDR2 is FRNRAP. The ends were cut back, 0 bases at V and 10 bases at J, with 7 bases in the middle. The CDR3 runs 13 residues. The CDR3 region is CASGLVEGSPLHF. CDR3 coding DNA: TGTGCTAGTGGTTTGGTTGAAGGATCACCCCTCCACTTT.